The T cell receptor (beta chain) described here comes from a study of blood T cell repertoires in COVID-19. Study details: Italy, Spain and the United States were the sources of the convalescent and acute COVID-19 samples. T cells, B-cell-depleted T cells, or PBMCs provided the cDNA or gDNA that served as material.

The recovered donors of Cohort 3 showed two negative PCRs, clearance, or symptom resolution. The assay was immunoSEQ multiplex PCR, and TCRdb's table has in-frame clones only and misses some. The profile shows some 260,000 clones, 75% to 90% of them singletons. V lost 3 bases, J lost 2 bases, and 14 bases lay in between. This CDR3 is 16 amino acids long. CDR1 is SGHTA, CDR2 FQGNSA, per germline. The clonotype comes from a man aged 40-49 years who had recovered from COVID-19. The rearrangement links TRBV7-2 to TRBJ2-1, with D tentatively TRBD1 (5 bases). The sample comprised PBMCs or T cells enriched from blood (not recorded which). DNA for the CDR3: TGTGCCAGCAGCTTCTCAGGGATTCCCGCCTACAATGAGCAGTTCTTC. Its translation: CASSFSGIPAYNEQFF.